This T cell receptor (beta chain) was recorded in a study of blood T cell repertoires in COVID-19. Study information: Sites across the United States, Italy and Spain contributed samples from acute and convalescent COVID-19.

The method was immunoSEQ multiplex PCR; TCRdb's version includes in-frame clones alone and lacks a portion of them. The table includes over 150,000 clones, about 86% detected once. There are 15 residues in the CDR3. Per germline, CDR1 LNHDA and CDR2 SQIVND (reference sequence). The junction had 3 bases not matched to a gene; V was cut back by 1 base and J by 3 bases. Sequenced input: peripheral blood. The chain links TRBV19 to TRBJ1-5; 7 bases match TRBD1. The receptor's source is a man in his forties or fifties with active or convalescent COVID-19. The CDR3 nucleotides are TGTGCCAGTAGTATAGGGGGACAGTTCAATCAGCCCCAGCATTTT. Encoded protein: CASSIGGQFNQPQHF.